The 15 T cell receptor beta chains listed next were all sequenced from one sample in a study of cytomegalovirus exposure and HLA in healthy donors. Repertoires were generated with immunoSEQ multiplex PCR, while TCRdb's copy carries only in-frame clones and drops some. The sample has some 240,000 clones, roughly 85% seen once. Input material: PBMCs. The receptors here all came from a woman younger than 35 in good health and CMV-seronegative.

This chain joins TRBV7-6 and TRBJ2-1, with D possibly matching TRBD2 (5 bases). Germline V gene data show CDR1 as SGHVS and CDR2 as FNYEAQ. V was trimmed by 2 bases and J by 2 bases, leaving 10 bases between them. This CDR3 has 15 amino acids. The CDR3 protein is CASSLRPGAYNEQFF. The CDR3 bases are TGTGCCAGCAGCTTACGGCCCGGGGCCTACAATGAGCAGTTCTTC.

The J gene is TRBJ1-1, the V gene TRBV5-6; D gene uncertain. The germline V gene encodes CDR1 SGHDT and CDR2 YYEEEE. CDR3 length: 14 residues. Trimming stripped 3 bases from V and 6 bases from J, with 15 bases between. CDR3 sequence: CASSSLTWSAEAFF. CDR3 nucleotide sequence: TGTGCCAGCAGCTCTTTAACGTGGAGCGCTGAAGCTTTCTTT.

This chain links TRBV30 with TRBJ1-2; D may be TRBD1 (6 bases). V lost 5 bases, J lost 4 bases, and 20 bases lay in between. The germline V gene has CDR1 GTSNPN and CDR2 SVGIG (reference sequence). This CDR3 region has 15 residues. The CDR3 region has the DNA TGTGCCTGGCGCCGGCCGGGGGCGGGGGGCTATGGCTACACCTTC. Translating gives CAWRRPGAGGYGYTF.

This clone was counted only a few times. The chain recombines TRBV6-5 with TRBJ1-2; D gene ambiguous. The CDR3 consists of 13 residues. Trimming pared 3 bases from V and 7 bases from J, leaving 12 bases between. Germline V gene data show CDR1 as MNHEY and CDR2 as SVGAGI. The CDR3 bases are TGTGCCAGCAGTTATGGCCAAGGCGGTGGCTACACCTTC. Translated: CASSYGQGGGYTF.

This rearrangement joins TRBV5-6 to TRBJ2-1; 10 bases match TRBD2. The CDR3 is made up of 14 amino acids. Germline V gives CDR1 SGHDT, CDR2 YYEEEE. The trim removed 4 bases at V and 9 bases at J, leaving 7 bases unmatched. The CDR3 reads CASSPGLAPGEQFF. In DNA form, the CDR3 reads TGTGCCAGCAGCCCGGGACTAGCGCCGGGTGAGCAGTTCTTC.

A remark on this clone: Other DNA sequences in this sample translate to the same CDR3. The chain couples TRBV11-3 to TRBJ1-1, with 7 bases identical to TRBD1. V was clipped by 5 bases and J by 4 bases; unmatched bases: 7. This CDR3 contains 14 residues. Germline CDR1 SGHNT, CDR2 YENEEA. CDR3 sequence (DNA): TGTGCCAGCAGCCCAGGGGGACGGGGCACTGAAGCTTTCTTT. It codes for CASSPGGRGTEAFF.

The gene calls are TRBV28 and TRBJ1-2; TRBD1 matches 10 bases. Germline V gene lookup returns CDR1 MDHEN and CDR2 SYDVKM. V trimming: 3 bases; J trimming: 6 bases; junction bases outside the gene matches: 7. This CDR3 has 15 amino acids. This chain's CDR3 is CASSLWDRGVHGYTF. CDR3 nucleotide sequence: TGTGCCAGCAGTTTGTGGGACAGGGGCGTGCATGGCTACACCTTC.

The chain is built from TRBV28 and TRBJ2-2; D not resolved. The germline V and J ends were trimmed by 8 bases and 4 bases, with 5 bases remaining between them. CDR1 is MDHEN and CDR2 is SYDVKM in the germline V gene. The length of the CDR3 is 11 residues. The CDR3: CASSLTGELFF. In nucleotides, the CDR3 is TGTGCCAGCTCACTCACCGGGGAGCTGTTTTTT.

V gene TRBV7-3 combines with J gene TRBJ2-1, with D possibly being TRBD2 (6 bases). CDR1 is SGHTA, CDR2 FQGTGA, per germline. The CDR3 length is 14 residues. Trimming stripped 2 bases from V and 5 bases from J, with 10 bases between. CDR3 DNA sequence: TGTGCCAGCAGCTTATTTGCGGGGAACAATGAGCAGTTCTTC. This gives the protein CASSLFAGNNEQFF.

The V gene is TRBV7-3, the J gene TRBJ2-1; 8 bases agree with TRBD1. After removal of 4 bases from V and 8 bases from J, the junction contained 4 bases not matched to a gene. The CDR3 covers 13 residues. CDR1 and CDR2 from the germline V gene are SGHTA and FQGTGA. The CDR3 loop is CASSWGQVDEQFF. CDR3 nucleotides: TGTGCCAGCAGCTGGGGACAGGTCGATGAGCAGTTCTTC.

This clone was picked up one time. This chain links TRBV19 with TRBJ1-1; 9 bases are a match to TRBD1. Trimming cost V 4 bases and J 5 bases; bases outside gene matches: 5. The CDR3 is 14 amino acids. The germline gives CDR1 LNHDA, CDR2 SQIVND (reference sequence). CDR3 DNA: TGTGCCAGTAGTAAGACAGGGGGAAGGACTGAAGCTTTCTTT. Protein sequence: CASSKTGGRTEAFF.

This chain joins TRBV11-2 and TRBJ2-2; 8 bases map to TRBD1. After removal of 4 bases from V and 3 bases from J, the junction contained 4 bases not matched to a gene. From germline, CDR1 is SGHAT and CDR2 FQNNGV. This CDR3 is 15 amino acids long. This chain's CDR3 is CASSSGTGYTGELFF. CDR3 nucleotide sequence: TGTGCCAGCAGCTCTGGGACAGGTTACACCGGGGAGCTGTTTTTT.

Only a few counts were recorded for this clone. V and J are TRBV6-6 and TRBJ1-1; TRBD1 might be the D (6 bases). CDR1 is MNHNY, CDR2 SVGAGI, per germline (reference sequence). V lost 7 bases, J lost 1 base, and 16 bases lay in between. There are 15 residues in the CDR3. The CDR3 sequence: CASNPRATGNTEAFF. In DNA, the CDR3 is TGTGCCAGCAATCCCAGAGCGACAGGGAACACTGAAGCTTTCTTT.

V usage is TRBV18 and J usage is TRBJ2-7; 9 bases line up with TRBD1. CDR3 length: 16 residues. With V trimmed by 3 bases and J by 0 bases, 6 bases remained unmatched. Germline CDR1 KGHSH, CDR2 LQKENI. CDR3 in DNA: TGTGCCAGCTCACCCGAGGGACAGGGAAGCTCCTACGAGCAGTACTTC. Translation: CASSPEGQGSSYEQYF.

CDR3: CASSLSILRGQGYEQYF. CDR3 sequence (DNA): TGTGCCAGCAGTTTATCGATCCTGAGGGGACAGGGATACGAGCAGTACTTC. The rearrangement uses TRBV27 and TRBJ2-7; 9 bases are a match to TRBD1. This CDR3 spans 17 amino acids. Per germline, CDR1 MNHEY and CDR2 SMNVEV (reference sequence). The V segment lost 0 bases and the J segment 4 bases; nucleotides outside the gene matches: 10.